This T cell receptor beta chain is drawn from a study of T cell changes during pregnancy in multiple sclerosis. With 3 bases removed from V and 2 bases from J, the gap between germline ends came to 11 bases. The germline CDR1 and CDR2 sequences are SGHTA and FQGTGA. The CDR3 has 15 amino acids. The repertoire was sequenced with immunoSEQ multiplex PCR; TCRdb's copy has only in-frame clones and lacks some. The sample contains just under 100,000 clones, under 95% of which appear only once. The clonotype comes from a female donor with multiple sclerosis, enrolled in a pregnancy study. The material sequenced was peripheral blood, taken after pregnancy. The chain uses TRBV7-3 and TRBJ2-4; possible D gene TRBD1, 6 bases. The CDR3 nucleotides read TGTGCCAGCAGCTTGCAAGGGGGACCCAAAAACATTCAGTACTTC. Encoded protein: CASSLQGGPKNIQYF.